Listed below are T cell receptor beta chains from one sample, sequenced in a study of T cells in narcolepsy. Produced via immunoSEQ multiplex PCR; TCRdb's table is partial and in-frame only. This sample yields 25,000 to 35,000 clones, of which roughly 90% are seen a single time; around 1.2% belongs to the top ten. The sequencing sample was made of CD45RA- memory CD4+ T cells from PBMCs. These TCRs come from a human donor with narcolepsy. Both conserved end residues are part of each CDR3. A D gene is named only where the DNA matches it firmly. The size entry is marked missing in some rows and otherwise reads once, few, many or a size class.

15 . . TRBJ2-3 TRBV19 TGTGCCAGTAGTATATCCCCAGCTAGCACAGATACGCAGTATTTT CASSISPASTDTQYF
15 . . TRBJ1-5 TRBV19 TGTGCCAGTAGTATTTCTGGGGGTGGGGATCAGCCCCAGCATTTT CASSISGGGDQPQHF
14 . . TRBJ1-6 TRBV7-2 TGTGCCAGCAGCAGGGACATTTATAATTCACCCCTCCACTTT CASSRDIYNSPLHF
13 . TRBD1 TRBJ1-2 TRBV28 TGTGCCAGCAGGTTGACAGGGGGCGATGGCTACACCTTC CASRLTGGDGYTF
14 . . TRBJ1-5 TRBV28 TGTGCCGGGGAACAGGGAGGTAGCAATCAGCCCCAGCATTTT CAGEQGGSNQPQHF
14 . . TRBJ1-2 TRBV5-1 TGCGCCAGCAGCTTGGTGACGAACTTACCTGGCTACACCTTC CASSLVTNLPGYTF
15 . TRBD1 TRBJ1-6 TRBV9 TGTGCCAGCAGCGCCCCGGGACAGGGCGATTCACCCCTCCACTTT CASSAPGQGDSPLHF
13 . TRBD2 TRBJ2-7 TRBV25-1 TGTGCCAGCAATCCTAGCGGAACCTACGAGCAGTACTTC CASNPSGTYEQYF
13 . . TRBJ1-2 TRBV28 TGTGCCAGCACTACGGGACAACCCGCGGGCTACACCTTC CASTTGQPAGYTF
14 . . TRBJ1-4 TRBV7-6 TGTGCCAGCAGCCCCGCCGGGAGGGGGGAAAAACTGTTTTTT CASSPAGRGEKLFF
17 . . TRBJ2-6 TRBV9 TGTGCCAGCACCCGAGTGGGGGACCACTCTGGGGCCAACGTCCTGACTTTC CASTRVGDHSGANVLTF
15 . TRBD1 TRBJ1-2 TRBV19 TGTGCCAGTGGGGAAACAGGGGGAAGGAACTATGGCTACACCTTC CASGETGGRNYGYTF
17 once . TRBJ1-1 TRBV2 TGTGCCAGCAGTGAAGCGCATGGGAGGGAAAGGGGCACTGAAGCTTTCTTT CASSEAHGRERGTEAFF
15 . . TRBJ1-4 TRBV27 TGTGCCAGCTGTCGAGACCGAGCAACTAATGAAAAACTGTTTTTT CASCRDRATNEKLFF
16 . TRBD1 TRBJ2-7 TRBV5-8 TGTGCCAGCAGCTTGTTGGGAGGACAGGGCCCCTACGAGCAGTACTTC CASSLLGGQGPYEQYF
15 few . TRBJ1-1 TRBV7-2 TGTGCCAGCAGCTCATACAGGGTTTACAACACTGAAGCTTTCTTT CASSSYRVYNTEAFF
11 . . TRBJ1-2 TRBV6-5 TGTGCCAGCAGCAGGGACGGTGGCTACACCTTC CASSRDGGYTF
16 . . TRBJ1-6 TRBV5-1 TGCGCCAGCAGCTTGGTTAGCTCCCCCAATAATTCACCCCTCCACTTT CASSLVSSPNNSPLHF
15 few . TRBJ1-2 TRBV4-2 TGTGCCAGCAGCCAAGGTTCAGGGTGGGGCTATGGCTACACCTTC CASSQGSGWGYGYTF
13 . . TRBJ2-5 TRBV21-1 TGTGCCAGCAGCAAGGACAGGGAAGAGACCCAGTACTTC CASSKDREETQYF
13 . . TRBJ1-2 TRBV7-9 TGTGCCAGCAGCACCGGGCAGCCCACGGTCTACACCTTC CASSTGQPTVYTF
14 . TRBD1 TRBJ1-1 TRBV7-9 TGTGCCAGCAGCGCGAACAGGGGGGTGAATGAAGCTTTCTTT CASSANRGVNEAFF
12 . . TRBJ1-1 TRBV5-1 TGCGCCAGCACAAGAGAGAACACTGAAGCTTTCTTT CASTRENTEAFF
19 . . TRBJ2-6 TRBV30 TGTGCCTGGGGCGGGGGTTTAGGACAGAGGGCCTCTGGGGCCAACGTCCTGACTTTC CAWGGGLGQRASGANVLTF
13 . TRBD2 TRBJ2-7 TRBV11-3 TGTGCCAGCAGCCCCGGGACTAGCGGCGAGCAGTACTTC CASSPGTSGEQYF
16 . . TRBJ2-7 TRBV2 TGTGCCAGCAGTGTTGGGATTCCTAAAAGCTCCTACGAGCAGTACTTC CASSVGIPKSSYEQYF
14 . . TRBJ1-1 TRBV7-3 TGTGCCAGCAGCTCCAGCCGGACGGACTCTGAAGCTTTCTTT CASSSSRTDSEAFF
18 . TRBD2 TRBJ2-1 TRBV5-4 TGTGCCAGCAGCTCTGGGACTAGCGGGAGAACCTTCTACAATGAGCAGTTCTTC CASSSGTSGRTFYNEQFF
12 . . TRBJ2-7 TRBV29-1 TGCAGCGTTGAGGGGGCGGGAGTTCAGCAGTACTTC CSVEGAGVQQYF
15 . TRBD2 TRBJ2-7 TRBV7-8 TGTGCCAGCAGCCCTCGACTAGCACAGGCCCACGAGCAGTACTTC CASSPRLAQAHEQYF
13 . . TRBJ1-6 TRBV29-1 TGCAGCGTTGGGCAGGGAGCCAATTCACCCCTCCACTTT CSVGQGANSPLHF
16 . TRBD1 TRBJ1-3 TRBV5-1 TGCGCCAGTCAACGAACAGGGGGTTCCTCTGGAAACACCATATATTTT CASQRTGGSSGNTIYF
12 . . TRBJ2-3 TRBV7-2 TGTGCCAGCACCTTGGACAGACCTACGCAGTATTTT CASTLDRPTQYF
16 . TRBD1 TRBJ1-2 TRBV5-1 TGCGCCAGCAGCTTGAGTCCGGGACAGGCTGACTATGGCTACACCTTC CASSLSPGQADYGYTF
15 . . TRBJ2-2 TRBV7-2 TGTGCCAGCAGCTTAATCTTAGGGCACACCGGGGAGCTGTTTTTT CASSLILGHTGELFF
11 . . TRBJ2-7 TRBV4-1 TGCGCCAGCAGCCATAAGGACGAGCAGTACTTC CASSHKDEQYF
13 . . TRBJ1-1 TRBV2 TGTGCCAGCAGTCGGGGGGAGGGCACTGAAGCTTTCTTT CASSRGEGTEAFF
14 . TRBD1 TRBJ1-1 TRBV18 TGTGCCAGCTCAGACCGCAGGGGGGACACTGAAGCTTTATTT CASSDRRGDTEALF
16 . . TRBJ2-3 TRBV4-1 TGCGCCAGCAGCCAAGGGGCAGGGTTTTCGACAGATACGCAGTATTTT CASSQGAGFSTDTQYF
15 . . TRBJ2-3 TRBV5-4 TGTGCCAGCAGCCCGCAAGCGGCCGGCACAGATACGCAGTATTTT CASSPQAAGTDTQYF
13 . . TRBJ2-5 TRBV5-6 TGTGCCAGCAGCCCGGACAGACAAGAGACCCAGTACTTC CASSPDRQETQYF
14 . TRBD1 TRBJ1-6 TRBV30 TGTGCCTGGAGTCAAGGACAGGGAAATTCACCCCTCCACTTT CAWSQGQGNSPLHF
12 . TRBD1 TRBJ1-2 TRBV6-5 TGTGCCACCGACCGGACAGGGCTTGGCTACACCTTC CATDRTGLGYTF
13 few . TRBJ2-1 TRBV11-3 TGTGCCAGCAGCTCAGTGTCGCTCAGTGAGCAGTTCTTC CASSSVSLSEQFF
16 few . TRBJ1-3 TRBV10-3 TGTGCCATCAGTGAGTTCGGCTTACGGACTGGAAACACCATATATTTT CAISEFGLRTGNTIYF
14 . . TRBJ1-4 TRBV5-1 TGCGCCAGCAGCGAGCCCGGGATCCAGGAAAAACTGTTTTTT CASSEPGIQEKLFF
13 . . TRBJ1-2 TRBV7-2 TGTGCCAGCAGCTTGGAGGGCGGGGGGGGCTACACCTTC CASSLEGGGGYTF
15 . TRBD1 TRBJ1-3 TRBV19 TGTGCCAGTAGTATTCGACAGGGGGCCGGAAACACCATATATTTT CASSIRQGAGNTIYF
13 once . TRBJ2-5 TRBV5-1 TGCGCCAGCAGCTTTACAGATACGGAGACCCAGTACTTC CASSFTDTETQYF
20 . . TRBJ1-6 TRBV12-2 TGTGCAAGTCGCTCGTTCCCCGGGACAGGGGGCGAGTTAGCAGATTCACCCCTCCACTTT CASRSFPGTGGELADSPLHF
14 . . TRBJ1-4 TRBV5-5 TGTGCCAGCAGCTTGGACTCAACTAATGAAAAACTGTTTTTT CASSLDSTNEKLFF
13 once . TRBJ2-5 TRBV15 TGTGCCACCAGCAGAGACAGGGAGGAGACCCAGTACTTC CATSRDREETQYF
14 . . TRBJ2-3 TRBV6-1 TGTGCCAGCAGTTCCGGGGAACGCACAGATACGCAGTATTTT CASSSGERTDTQYF
14 . . TRBJ2-1 TRBV5-4 TGTGCCAGCAGTAGATTCGTGGTCGCCAATGAGCAGTTCTTC CASSRFVVANEQFF
14 . TRBD1 TRBJ1-2 TRBV9 TGTGCCAGCAGCGGGATACAGGGGGCCTGGGGCTACACCTTC CASSGIQGAWGYTF
14 once . TRBJ1-3 TRBV7-9 TGTGCCAGCAGCTTGGAGGGAATTGGAAACACCATATATTTT CASSLEGIGNTIYF
14 . . TRBJ2-3 TRBV19 TGTGCCAGTAGTATAGGGGGGAGAACAGATACGCAGTATTTT CASSIGGRTDTQYF